Shown below are 8 T cell receptor beta chains from a single sample sequenced in a study of CD8 T cells in ankylosing spondylitis. Study-wide results and caveats: Fewer than 10 highly homologous variants formed a TCR beta motif that appeared characteristic of ankylosing spondylitis blood.

These receptors' antigens are unknown. TCRdb reprocessed the 5' RACE reads with MiXCR, giving one entry per CDR3 protein. The table records around 91,000 distinct CDR3 sequences, roughly 9% of them present only once. The sequenced sample consisted of blood, either unsorted or a sorted T cell fraction (not recorded which). These TCRs come from a male donor with ankylosing spondylitis.

This sequence joins TRBV14 and TRBJ2-3; D is perhaps TRBD2 (6 bases). Per the germline V gene, CDR1 is SGHDN and CDR2 is FVKESK. Trimming removed 0 bases from V and 2 bases from J, with 24 bases in between. The length of the CDR3 is 20 residues. The CDR3 sequence is CASSQDLRGEVGSLTDTQYF. Written as DNA, the CDR3 is TGTGCCAGCAGCCAAGATTTAAGGGGTGAGGTCGGGAGTCTCACAGATACGCAGTATTTT.

This clonotype has ten or more counts. This sequence joins TRBV5-1 and TRBJ1-2; D is unclear. Germline CDR1 and CDR2: SGHRS and YFSETQ. This CDR3 is 16 amino acids long. Between the trimmed V and J ends, which lost 4 bases and 8 bases, there was a span of 24 bases. CDR3 coding DNA: TGCGCCAGCAGCCTGGCGGCGACAAGTCTAATAGAGGGCTACACCTTC. It is translated as CASSLAATSLIEGYTF.

A few counts support this clonotype. This chain connects TRBV11-3 to TRBJ2-1; TRBD2 matches 9 bases. There are 15 residues in the CDR3. Looked up from germline, CDR1 is SGHNT and CDR2 is YENEEA. V was clipped by 5 bases and J by 5 bases; unmatched bases: 7. CDR3: CASSPRTSENNEQFF. DNA of the CDR3: TGTGCCAGCAGCCCTAGGACTAGCGAAAACAATGAGCAGTTCTTC.

This chain connects TRBV15 to TRBJ1-5, with 10 bases matching TRBD1. V was clipped by 5 bases and J by 3 bases; unmatched bases: 7. Germline V lookup: CDR1 LNHNV, CDR2 YYDKDF (reference sequence). The CDR3 has 16 amino acids. CDR3 amino acids: CATSFTGTGVNQPQHF. The CDR3 nucleotides read TGTGCCACCAGCTTTACCGGGACAGGGGTCAATCAGCCCCAGCATTTT.

This clonotype has a handful of counts. The chain uses TRBV4-1 and TRBJ2-3, with 9 bases lining up with TRBD1. CDR3 length equals 16 residues. The germline CDR1 and CDR2 sequences are MGHRA and YSYEKL. With V trimmed by 4 bases and J by 5 bases, 10 bases remained unmatched. The CDR3 nucleotides read TGCGCCAGCAGCCCGTCACAGGGGGCGTGGGGAGATACGCAGTATTTT. Translation gives CASSPSQGAWGDTQYF.

This clonotype came up many times. The chain employs TRBV12-3 or TRBV12-4 and TRBJ1-3; D gene ambiguous. The CDR3 covers 12 residues. Trimming removed 4 bases from V and 3 bases from J, with 4 bases in between. The CDR3 loop is CASSSDGNTIYF. In DNA, the CDR3 is TGTGCCAGCAGTTCGGATGGAAACACCATATATTTT.

There are a few counts of this clonotype. The V gene is TRBV3-1, the J gene TRBJ2-7; 8 positions match TRBD1. J lost 2 bases, V lost 2 bases, and 8 bases had no gene match. The germline V gene encodes CDR1 LGHDT and CDR2 YNNKEL (reference sequence). The CDR3 is made up of 16 amino acids. The CDR3 DNA follows: TGTGCCAGCAGCCAACGACAGGGGTCCTTAACCTACGAGCAGTACGTC. Protein: CASSQRQGSLTYEQYV.

In its sample, this clonotype was seen a few times. This chain links TRBV2 with TRBJ2-5; no clear D. V was trimmed by 10 bases and J by 3 bases, leaving 15 bases between them. This CDR3 is 13 amino acids long. CDR1 and CDR2 from the germline V gene are SNHLY and FYNNEI. The CDR3 region is CATLARHEETQYF. DNA of the CDR3: TGTGCCACCTTAGCCCGACACGAAGAGACCCAGTACTTC.